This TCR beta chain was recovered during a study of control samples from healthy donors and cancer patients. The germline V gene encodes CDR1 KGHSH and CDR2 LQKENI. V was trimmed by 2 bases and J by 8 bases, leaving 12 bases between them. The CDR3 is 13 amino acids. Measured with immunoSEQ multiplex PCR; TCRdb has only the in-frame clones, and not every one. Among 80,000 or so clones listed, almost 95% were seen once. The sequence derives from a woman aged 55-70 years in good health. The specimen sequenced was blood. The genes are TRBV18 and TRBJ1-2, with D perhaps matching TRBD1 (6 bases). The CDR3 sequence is CASSPTGQGGYTF. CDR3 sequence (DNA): TGTGCCAGCTCACCAACAGGGCAAGGGGGCTACACCTTC.